This T cell receptor (beta chain) appears in the sequencing data of a study of OX40 agonist ivuxolimab in advanced cancers. Overall study findings and caveats: Some patients without response likewise showed low normalized clonal expansion.

Germline lookup yields CDR1 SEHNR and CDR2 FQNEAQ (reference sequence). Trimming took off 6 bases at V and 4 bases at J, with 15 bases between the two ends. The CDR3 extends over 14 amino acids. Only in-frame clones appear in the TCRdb table, and some are missing; sequencing was by immunoSEQ multiplex PCR. The table lists some 65,000 clones, 75% to 90% of them singletons. Concerning this clone itself: Antigen unknown.

The V gene is TRBV7-9, the J gene TRBJ1-2; D is possibly TRBD1 (5 bases). The clonotype comes from an adult with an advanced solid tumor such as melanoma, head and neck, liver or kidney cancer. Sequences were derived from CD4+ or CD8+ T cells sorted from blood, sampled in a trial of the OX40 agonist ivuxolimab. CDR3 coding DNA: TGTGCCAGCAGTCCCGTGGGGGGTATCTATGGCTACACCTTC. It yields the protein CASSPVGGIYGYTF.